These T cell receptor beta chains were read from a single sample in a study of cytomegalovirus exposure and HLA in healthy donors. The protocol was immunoSEQ multiplex PCR, while the TCRdb copy is restricted to in-frame clones and leaves out a portion. This sample has fewer than 120,000 clones, with approximately 86% found just once. Sequencing was done on a sample of PBMCs. These TCRs come from a man aged 40-49 years in good health and CMV-seronegative. CDR3s include the opening cysteine and the closing phenylalanine or tryptophan. Each record gives: CDR3 protein, CDR3 DNA, J gene, V gene, CDR3 length, D gene, clone size. D genes are given only for firm matches. For some rows the clone size is stated as once, few or many, or as a class when expanded; others skip it.

CASRPYGGSNEKLFF TGTGCCAGCAGGCCCTATGGGGGGAGTAATGAAAAACTGTTTTTT TRBJ1-4 TRBV25-1 15 NA NA
CASMGLAGGPSSYNEQFF TGTGCCAGCATGGGACTAGCGGGGGGACCCAGCTCCTACAATGAGCAGTTCTTC TRBJ2-1 TRBV2 18 TRBD2 NA
CASSGQGLSYNEQFF TGTGCCAGCAGTGGTCAGGGACTCTCCTACAATGAGCAGTTCTTC TRBJ2-1 TRBV2 15 NA NA
CASSQEQGRNQPQHF TGTGCCAGTAGTCAAGAACAGGGACGCAATCAGCCCCAGCATTTT TRBJ1-5 TRBV19 15 NA NA
CASLARGTGVFF TGTGCCAGCCTAGCACGCGGGACAGGGGTATTCTTC TRBJ2-1 TRBV28 12 TRBD1 NA
CASRSDRFLLDNSPLHF TGTGCCAGCAGATCGGACAGATTCCTGTTAGATAATTCACCCCTCCACTTT TRBJ1-6 TRBV28 17 NA NA
CATSRDLRRISSGANVLTF TGTGCCACCAGCAGAGATCTGCGGCGGATTAGCTCTGGGGCCAACGTCCTGACTTTC TRBJ2-6 TRBV15 19 NA once
CSVGQGINQPQHF TGCAGCGTGGGACAGGGGATCAATCAGCCCCAGCATTTT TRBJ1-5 TRBV29-1 13 TRBD1 NA
CASSPPTGSYEQYF TGTGCCAGTAGTCCCCCGACAGGGAGCTACGAGCAGTACTTC TRBJ2-7 TRBV19 14 TRBD1 NA
CASSFTAGELFF TGCGCCAGCAGCTTCACAGCCGGGGAGCTGTTTTTT TRBJ2-2 TRBV5-1 12 NA NA
CASSQVRGRTGDLAGELFF TGCGCCAGCAGCCAAGTTAGGGGGCGGACAGGGGATTTAGCCGGGGAGCTGTTTTTT TRBJ2-2 TRBV4-1 19 TRBD1 NA
CATSFRGVISGANVLTF TGTGCCACCAGCTTCCGGGGGGTAATCTCTGGGGCCAACGTCCTGACTTTC TRBJ2-6 TRBV15 17 TRBD2 NA
CASSRGPDTQYF TGTGCCAGCAGCCGCGGGCCCGATACGCAGTATTTT TRBJ2-3 TRBV6-5 12 NA few
CAISDPGTGRTEAFF TGTGCCATCAGTGACCCCGGGACAGGCCGCACTGAAGCTTTCTTT TRBJ1-1 TRBV10-3 15 TRBD1 NA
CAWHRGLETDTQYF TGTGCCTGGCACAGGGGATTGGAGACAGATACGCAGTATTTT TRBJ2-3 TRBV30 14 TRBD1 once
CASSWTGEDSDTQYF TGTGCCAGCAGCTGGACAGGGGAGGACTCAGATACGCAGTATTTT TRBJ2-3 TRBV13 15 TRBD1 NA
CASSFQLGQGNQPQHF TGTGCCAGCAGTTTCCAGCTCGGACAGGGGAATCAGCCCCAGCATTTT TRBJ1-5 TRBV28 16 TRBD1 NA
CASSQAGPYFEQFF TGCGCCAGCAGCCAGGCGGGGCCCTACTTTGAGCAGTTCTTC TRBJ2-1 TRBV4-1 14 NA NA
CASSLGGNEAFF TGCGCCAGCAGCTTGGGGGGCAATGAAGCTTTCTTT TRBJ1-1 TRBV5-1 12 NA NA
CASRRQGADYGYTF TGTGCCAGCAGGCGACAGGGGGCGGACTATGGCTACACCTTC TRBJ1-2 TRBV28 14 TRBD1 NA
CASSLGSATNEKLFF TGTGCCAGCAGCTTAGGCAGTGCAACTAATGAAAAACTGTTTTTT TRBJ1-4 TRBV7-2 15 NA NA
CASSHRGVRAVDTQYF TGTGCCAGCAGTCACCGGGGGGTCAGGGCTGTAGATACGCAGTATTTT TRBJ2-3 TRBV7-8 16 TRBD2 NA
CASRSGGAGEKLFF TGTGCCAGCAGGTCAGGGGGCGCGGGTGAAAAACTGTTTTTT TRBJ1-4 TRBV7-9 14 TRBD1 once
CASRGDRSYEQYF TGTGCCAGCAGAGGAGACAGGTCCTACGAGCAGTACTTC TRBJ2-7 TRBV6-5 13 NA NA
CASSITRRSNNEQFF TGTGCCAGTAGTATTACTAGGAGGAGTAACAATGAGCAGTTCTTC TRBJ2-1 TRBV19 15 NA NA
CASSEGGTGSGEQYF TGTGCCAGCAGCGAGGGGGGGACAGGGTCTGGCGAGCAGTACTTC TRBJ2-7 TRBV7-2 15 TRBD1 NA
CASSQGILGWDQPQHF TGCGCCAGCAGCCAAGGGATCCTCGGGTGGGATCAGCCCCAGCATTTT TRBJ1-5 TRBV4-1 16 NA NA
CASSSSQETQYF TGTGCCAGCAGTTCCAGCCAAGAGACCCAGTACTTC TRBJ2-5 TRBV6-5 12 NA NA
CASSQPDRGPDTQYF TGCGCCAGCAGCCAACCGGACAGGGGCCCAGATACGCAGTATTTT TRBJ2-3 TRBV4-1 15 TRBD1 NA
CAISDLSGGTTEAFF TGTGCCATCAGTGACTTATCAGGGGGCACCACTGAAGCTTTCTTT TRBJ1-1 TRBV10-3 15 TRBD1 NA
CASSSRDRAEQFF TGTGCCAGTAGTTCCCGGGACAGGGCTGAGCAGTTCTTC TRBJ2-1 TRBV19 13 TRBD1 NA
CASRRRFTDTQYF TGTGCCAGCAGGCGCCGGTTCACAGATACGCAGTATTTT TRBJ2-3 TRBV7-8 13 NA NA
CASSHRAHTEAFF TGTGCCAGCAGCCACAGGGCCCACACTGAAGCTTTCTTT TRBJ1-1 TRBV6-6 13 NA NA
CASSLNTNTQYF TGTGCCAGTAGTTTAAACACCAATACGCAGTATTTT TRBJ2-3 TRBV19 12 NA once
CASSLQVNTEAFF TGTGCCAGCAGCCTACAGGTGAACACTGAAGCTTTCTTT TRBJ1-1 TRBV6-1 13 NA NA
CASSPNAESTNEKLFF TGTGCCAGCTCACCTAACGCAGAATCAACTAATGAAAAACTGTTTTTT TRBJ1-4 TRBV18 16 NA few
CASSFLPRGGGAEQYF TGTGCCAGCAGTTTCCTTCCCCGGGGGGGCGGGGCCGAGCAGTACTTC TRBJ2-7 TRBV28 16 TRBD2 NA
CASTINAGRTNEQFF TGTGCCAGCACCATAAACGCGGGCCGTACCAATGAGCAGTTCTTC TRBJ2-1 TRBV25-1 15 NA NA
CSVVRGTYEQYF TGCAGCGTTGTCAGGGGGACCTACGAGCAGTACTTC TRBJ2-7 TRBV29-1 12 TRBD1 NA
CATLSGRAGEKLFF TGTGCCACCCTCTCGGGGCGGGCGGGAGAAAAACTGTTTTTT TRBJ1-4 TRBV19 14 NA NA
CASSLVPEGAQYF TGCGCCAGCAGCTTGGTTCCTGAGGGGGCCCAGTACTTC TRBJ2-5 TRBV5-1 13 NA once
CASRQGYGEAFF TGTGCCAGCAGACAGGGGTATGGTGAAGCTTTCTTT TRBJ1-1 TRBV6-5 12 TRBD1 NA
CASKTTRGTFSYEQYF TGTGCCAGCAAGACTACTCGGGGGACCTTCTCCTACGAGCAGTACTTC TRBJ2-7 TRBV21-1 16 NA NA
CASSRQGEQYF TGTGCCAGCAGTCGACAGGGAGAGCAGTACTTC TRBJ2-7 TRBV6-1 11 TRBD1 few
CASSGGAGSPLHF TGTGCCAGCAGCGGGGGCGCGGGTTCACCCCTCCACTTT TRBJ1-6 TRBV5-4 13 NA NA
CASSYSSGVREQFF TGTGCCAGCAGTTACTCCTCAGGGGTTCGTGAGCAGTTCTTC TRBJ2-1 TRBV6-5 14 NA NA
CASSLAQGTSYEQYF TGCGCCAGCAGCTTAGCCCAGGGGACCTCCTACGAGCAGTACTTC TRBJ2-7 TRBV5-1 15 NA NA
CASSQEAGLSGGIVETQYF TGTGCCAGCAGCCAAGAGGCGGGTCTCAGCGGGGGGATAGTAGAGACCCAGTACTTC TRBJ2-5 TRBV4-2 19 TRBD2 NA